This T cell receptor (beta chain) was recovered during a study of T cell changes during pregnancy in multiple sclerosis. The CDR3 totals 13 residues. V was shortened by 3 bases and J by 7 bases, with 12 bases between the two germline ends. The germline gives CDR1 SQVTM, CDR2 ANQGSEA. Repertoires were generated with immunoSEQ multiplex PCR, while TCRdb's copy carries only in-frame clones and drops some. This sample yields about 40,000 clones, of which roughly 91% are seen a single time; 7.8% belongs to the top ten. The sample here was CD8+ T cells from peripheral blood mononuclear cells, taken before pregnancy. This receptor was taken from a female donor with multiple sclerosis, enrolled in a pregnancy study. The V call is TRBV29-1, the J call TRBJ2-2; a weak D match, TRBD2 (5 bases). CDR3 loop: CSVDSGNGGELFF. The CDR3 DNA reads TGCAGCGTTGACTCGGGGAACGGCGGGGAGCTGTTTTTT.